The source of this T cell receptor beta chain is a study of T cell changes during pregnancy in multiple sclerosis. TCRdb's copy holds only in-frame clones and misses some; the assay was immunoSEQ multiplex PCR. The sample has 85,000 to 130,000 clones, under 95% seen once. This clone is a singleton in its sample. V dropped 6 bases and J dropped 7 bases, with 9 bases sitting between them. CDR1 and CDR2 (germline): MNHEY, SMNVEV (reference sequence). This CDR3 comprises 12 residues. The chain joins TRBV27 to TRBJ1-4; D ambiguous. The specimen comprised peripheral blood, sampled before pregnancy. The sequence was collected from a female donor with multiple sclerosis, enrolled in a pregnancy study. The CDR3 coding sequence is TGTGCCAGCAGATTGGCTGGTGAAAAACTGTTTTTT. The encoded protein is CASRLAGEKLFF. Full variable domain (remainder filled in from reference TRBV27 and TRBJ1-4): EAQVTQNPRYLITVTGKKLTVTCSQNMNHEYMSWYRQDPGLGLRQIYYSMNVEVTDKGDVPEGYKVSRKEKRNFPLILESPSPNQTSLYFCASRLAGEKLFFGSGTQLSVL.